This T cell receptor beta chain appears in the sequencing data of a study of blood T cells in healthy people across ages. Donors were systemically healthy Caucasian individuals from Russia aged roughly 6 to 90 years. Peripheral blood, about 10 milliliters per donor, was collected. Next came a second PCR, run for about 7 to 12 cycles, which used a sample-barcoded 5' primer along with a J-beta primer mix. Researchers report that each sample yielded at least 2.5 million CDR3-containing paired-end reads. TCRdb independently ran MiXCR on the 5' RACE reads; one entry per CDR3 protein. The sample has 250,000 to 300,000 distinct CDR3 sequences, less than 30% seen once; the top ten hold 29%. The V segment lost 6 bases and the J segment 4 bases; nucleotides outside the gene matches: 5. The CDR3 loop spans 13 amino acids. Germline V gene sequence: CDR1 MNHEY, CDR2 SMNVEV (reference sequence).

The gene calls are TRBV27 and TRBJ1-1, with 7 nucleotides matching TRBD1. The sequence came from a woman aged 70 to 79 in good health. Sequenced material: blood. CDR3 sequence reads: CASRTSGGTEAFF. The CDR3 DNA reads as TGTGCCAGCAGGACTTCAGGGGGCACTGAAGCTTTCTTT.